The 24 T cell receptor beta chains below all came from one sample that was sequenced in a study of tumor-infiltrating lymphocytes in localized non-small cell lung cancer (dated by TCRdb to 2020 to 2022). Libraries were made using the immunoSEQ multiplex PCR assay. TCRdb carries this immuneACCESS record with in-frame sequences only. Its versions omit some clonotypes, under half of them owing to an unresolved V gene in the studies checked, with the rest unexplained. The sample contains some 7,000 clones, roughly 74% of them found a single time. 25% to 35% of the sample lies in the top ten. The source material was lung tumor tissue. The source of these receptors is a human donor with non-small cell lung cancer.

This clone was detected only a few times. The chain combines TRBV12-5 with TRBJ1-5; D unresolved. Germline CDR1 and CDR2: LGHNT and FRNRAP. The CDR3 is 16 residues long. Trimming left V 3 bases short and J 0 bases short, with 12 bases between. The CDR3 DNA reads TGTGCTAGTGGTTTAGGTCGGGCATATAGCAATCAGCCCCAGCATTTT. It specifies CASGLGRAYSNQPQHF.

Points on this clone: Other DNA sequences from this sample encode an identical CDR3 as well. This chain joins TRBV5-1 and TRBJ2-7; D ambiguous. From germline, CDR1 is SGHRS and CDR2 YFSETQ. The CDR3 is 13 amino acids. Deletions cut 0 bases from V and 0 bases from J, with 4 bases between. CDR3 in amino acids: CASSLDRSYEQYF. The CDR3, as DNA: TGCGCCAGCAGCTTGGATCGCTCCTACGAGCAGTACTTC.

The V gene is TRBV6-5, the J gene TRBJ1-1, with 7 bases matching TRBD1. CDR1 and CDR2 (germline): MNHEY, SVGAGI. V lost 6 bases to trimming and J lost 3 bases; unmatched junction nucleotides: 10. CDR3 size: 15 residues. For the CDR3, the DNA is TGTGCCAGCAGACCAATACAGGGGTGGCACACTGAAGCTTTCTTT. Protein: CASRPIQGWHTEAFF.

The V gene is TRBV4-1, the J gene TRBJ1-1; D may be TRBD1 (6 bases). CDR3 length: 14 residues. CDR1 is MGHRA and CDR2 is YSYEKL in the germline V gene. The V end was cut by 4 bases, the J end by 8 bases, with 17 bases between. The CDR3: CASSRRPGQSEAFF. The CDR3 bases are TGCGCCAGCAGCCGCCGACCGGGACAATCCGAAGCTTTCTTT.

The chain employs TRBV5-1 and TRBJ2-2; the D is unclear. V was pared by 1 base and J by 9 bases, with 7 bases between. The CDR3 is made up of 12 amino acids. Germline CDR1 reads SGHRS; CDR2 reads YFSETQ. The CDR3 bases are TGCGCCAGCAGCTTGACTAACCGGGAGCTGTTTTTT. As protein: CASSLTNRELFF.

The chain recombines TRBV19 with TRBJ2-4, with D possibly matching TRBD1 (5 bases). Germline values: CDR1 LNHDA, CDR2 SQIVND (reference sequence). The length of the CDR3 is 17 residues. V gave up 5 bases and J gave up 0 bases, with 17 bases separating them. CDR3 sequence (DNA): TGTGCCAGTAGTGGCCAGGGCCCCAAAGCAGCCAAAAACATTCAGTACTTC. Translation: CASSGQGPKAAKNIQYF.

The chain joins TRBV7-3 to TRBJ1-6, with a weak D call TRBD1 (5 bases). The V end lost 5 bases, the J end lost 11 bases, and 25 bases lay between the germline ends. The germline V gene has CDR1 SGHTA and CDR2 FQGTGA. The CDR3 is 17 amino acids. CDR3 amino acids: CASSPNPRGRARPPLHF. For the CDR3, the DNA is TGTGCCAGCAGCCCTAACCCTAGGGGCCGGGCGAGGCCACCCCTCCACTTT.

CDR3 sequence (DNA): TGCGCCAGCAGCCAGGGGACAGGGGGTTTTTCTGGAAACACCATATATTTT. This codes for CASSQGTGGFSGNTIYF. The chain carries TRBV5-1 and TRBJ1-3, with TRBD1 matching 11 bases. J was trimmed by 1 base and V by 4 bases; bases with no gene match: 7. The CDR3 runs to 17 residues. Germline V CDR1 and CDR2: SGHRS, YFSETQ.

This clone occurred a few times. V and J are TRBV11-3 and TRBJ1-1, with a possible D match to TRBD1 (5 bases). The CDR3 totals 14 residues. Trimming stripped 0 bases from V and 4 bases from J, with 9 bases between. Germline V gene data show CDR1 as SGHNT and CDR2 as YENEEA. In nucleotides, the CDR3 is TGTGCCAGCAGCTTAGAAGCAGGGACCACTGAAGCTTTCTTT. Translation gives CASSLEAGTTEAFF.

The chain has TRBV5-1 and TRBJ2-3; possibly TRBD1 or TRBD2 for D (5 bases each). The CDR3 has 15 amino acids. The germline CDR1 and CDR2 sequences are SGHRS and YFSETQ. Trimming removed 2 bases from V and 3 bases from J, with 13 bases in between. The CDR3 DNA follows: TGCGCCAGCAGCTTAACTAGGAAGGGGACAGATACGCAGTATTTT. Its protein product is CASSLTRKGTDTQYF.

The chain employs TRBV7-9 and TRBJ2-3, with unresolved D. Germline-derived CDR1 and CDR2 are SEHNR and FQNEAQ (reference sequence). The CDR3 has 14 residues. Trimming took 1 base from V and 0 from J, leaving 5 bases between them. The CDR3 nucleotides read TGTGCCAGCAGCTTAGTTGCTAGCACAGATACGCAGTATTTT. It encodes CASSLVASTDTQYF.

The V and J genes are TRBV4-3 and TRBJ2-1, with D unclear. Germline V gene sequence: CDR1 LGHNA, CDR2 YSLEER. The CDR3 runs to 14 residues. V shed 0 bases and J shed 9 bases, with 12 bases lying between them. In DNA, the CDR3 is TGCGCCAGCAGCCAAGAAGCGCTCTTTACTGAGCAGTTCTTC. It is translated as CASSQEALFTEQFF.

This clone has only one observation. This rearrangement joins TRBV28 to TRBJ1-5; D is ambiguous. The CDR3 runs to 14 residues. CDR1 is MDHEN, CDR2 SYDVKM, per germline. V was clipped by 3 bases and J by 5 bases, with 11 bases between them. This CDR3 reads CASSFGQTYQPQHF. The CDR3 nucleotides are TGTGCCAGCAGTTTCGGGCAAACCTATCAGCCCCAGCATTTT.

The CDR3 DNA reads TGTGCCATCAGGACAGCCTCGGGGGAGCAGTACTTC. Residues: CAIRTASGEQYF. The V call is TRBV10-3, the J call TRBJ2-7, with D possibly called TRBD1 or TRBD2 (5 bases each). The germline CDR1 and CDR2 sequences are ENHRY and SYGVKD. Trimming removed 6 bases from V and 7 bases from J, with 13 bases in between. This CDR3 is 12 amino acids long.

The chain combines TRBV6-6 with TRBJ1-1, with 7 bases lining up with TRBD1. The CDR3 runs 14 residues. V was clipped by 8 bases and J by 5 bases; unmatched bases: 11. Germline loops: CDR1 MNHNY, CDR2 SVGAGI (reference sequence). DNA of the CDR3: TGTGCCAGCTTAAAGGGGGGACAGACGACTGAAGCTTTCTTT. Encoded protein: CASLKGGQTTEAFF.

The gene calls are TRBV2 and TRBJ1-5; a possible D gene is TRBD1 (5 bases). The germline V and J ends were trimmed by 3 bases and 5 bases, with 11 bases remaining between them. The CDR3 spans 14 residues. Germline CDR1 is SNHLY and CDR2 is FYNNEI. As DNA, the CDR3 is TGTGCCAGCAGTGATAGGGACCTATATCAGCCCCAGCATTTT. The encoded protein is CASSDRDLYQPQHF.

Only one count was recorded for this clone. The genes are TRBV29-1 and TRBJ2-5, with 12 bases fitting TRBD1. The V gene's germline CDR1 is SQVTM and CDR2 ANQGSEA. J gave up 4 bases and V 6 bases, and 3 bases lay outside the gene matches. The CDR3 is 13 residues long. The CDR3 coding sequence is TGCAGCGTGGGACAGGGGGCGAGAGAGACCCAGTACTTC. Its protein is CSVGQGARETQYF.

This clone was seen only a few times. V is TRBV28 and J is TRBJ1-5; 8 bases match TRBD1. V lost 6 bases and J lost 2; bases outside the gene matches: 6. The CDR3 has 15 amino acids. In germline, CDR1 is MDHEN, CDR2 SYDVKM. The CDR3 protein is CASSGQGARNQPQHF. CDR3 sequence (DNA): TGTGCCAGCAGCGGGCAGGGGGCTCGCAATCAGCCCCAGCATTTT.

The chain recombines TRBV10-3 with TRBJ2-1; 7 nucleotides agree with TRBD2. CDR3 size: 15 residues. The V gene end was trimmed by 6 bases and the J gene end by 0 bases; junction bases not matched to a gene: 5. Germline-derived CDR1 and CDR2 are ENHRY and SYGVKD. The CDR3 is CAISTGTISYNEQFF. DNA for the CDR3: TGTGCCATCAGCACCGGGACTATCTCCTACAATGAGCAGTTCTTC.

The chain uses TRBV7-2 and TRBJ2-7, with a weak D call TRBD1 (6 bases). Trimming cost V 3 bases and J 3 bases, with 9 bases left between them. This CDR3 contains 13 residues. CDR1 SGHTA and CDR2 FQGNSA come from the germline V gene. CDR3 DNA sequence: TGTGCCAGCAGCTTGGGACAAGACTACGAGCAGTACTTC. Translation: CASSLGQDYEQYF.

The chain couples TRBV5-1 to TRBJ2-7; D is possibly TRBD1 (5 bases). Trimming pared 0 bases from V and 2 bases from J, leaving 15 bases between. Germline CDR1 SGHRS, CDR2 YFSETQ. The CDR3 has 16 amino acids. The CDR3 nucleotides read TGCGCCAGCAGCTTGGCCGCGCAGGGCGTCCCCTACGAGCAGTACTTC. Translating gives CASSLAAQGVPYEQYF.

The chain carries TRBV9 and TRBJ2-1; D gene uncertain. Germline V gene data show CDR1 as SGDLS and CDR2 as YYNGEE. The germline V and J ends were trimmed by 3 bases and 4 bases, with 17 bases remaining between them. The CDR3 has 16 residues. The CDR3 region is CASSALGRAAYNEQFF. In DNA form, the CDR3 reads TGTGCCAGCAGCGCCCTAGGTAGGGCGGCTTACAATGAGCAGTTCTTC.

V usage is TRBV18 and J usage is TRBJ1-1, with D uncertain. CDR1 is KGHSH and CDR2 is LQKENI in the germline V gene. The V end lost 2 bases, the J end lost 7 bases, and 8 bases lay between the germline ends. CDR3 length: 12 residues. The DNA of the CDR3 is TGTGCCAGCTCACCAATCAGCAATGAAGCTTTCTTT. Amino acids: CASSPISNEAFF.

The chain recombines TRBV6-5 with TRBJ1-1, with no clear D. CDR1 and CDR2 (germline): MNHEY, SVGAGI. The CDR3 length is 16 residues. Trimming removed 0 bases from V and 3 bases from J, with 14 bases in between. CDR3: CASSYSVAIADTEAFF. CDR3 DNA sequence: TGTGCCAGCAGTTACTCCGTAGCAATCGCGGACACTGAAGCTTTCTTT.